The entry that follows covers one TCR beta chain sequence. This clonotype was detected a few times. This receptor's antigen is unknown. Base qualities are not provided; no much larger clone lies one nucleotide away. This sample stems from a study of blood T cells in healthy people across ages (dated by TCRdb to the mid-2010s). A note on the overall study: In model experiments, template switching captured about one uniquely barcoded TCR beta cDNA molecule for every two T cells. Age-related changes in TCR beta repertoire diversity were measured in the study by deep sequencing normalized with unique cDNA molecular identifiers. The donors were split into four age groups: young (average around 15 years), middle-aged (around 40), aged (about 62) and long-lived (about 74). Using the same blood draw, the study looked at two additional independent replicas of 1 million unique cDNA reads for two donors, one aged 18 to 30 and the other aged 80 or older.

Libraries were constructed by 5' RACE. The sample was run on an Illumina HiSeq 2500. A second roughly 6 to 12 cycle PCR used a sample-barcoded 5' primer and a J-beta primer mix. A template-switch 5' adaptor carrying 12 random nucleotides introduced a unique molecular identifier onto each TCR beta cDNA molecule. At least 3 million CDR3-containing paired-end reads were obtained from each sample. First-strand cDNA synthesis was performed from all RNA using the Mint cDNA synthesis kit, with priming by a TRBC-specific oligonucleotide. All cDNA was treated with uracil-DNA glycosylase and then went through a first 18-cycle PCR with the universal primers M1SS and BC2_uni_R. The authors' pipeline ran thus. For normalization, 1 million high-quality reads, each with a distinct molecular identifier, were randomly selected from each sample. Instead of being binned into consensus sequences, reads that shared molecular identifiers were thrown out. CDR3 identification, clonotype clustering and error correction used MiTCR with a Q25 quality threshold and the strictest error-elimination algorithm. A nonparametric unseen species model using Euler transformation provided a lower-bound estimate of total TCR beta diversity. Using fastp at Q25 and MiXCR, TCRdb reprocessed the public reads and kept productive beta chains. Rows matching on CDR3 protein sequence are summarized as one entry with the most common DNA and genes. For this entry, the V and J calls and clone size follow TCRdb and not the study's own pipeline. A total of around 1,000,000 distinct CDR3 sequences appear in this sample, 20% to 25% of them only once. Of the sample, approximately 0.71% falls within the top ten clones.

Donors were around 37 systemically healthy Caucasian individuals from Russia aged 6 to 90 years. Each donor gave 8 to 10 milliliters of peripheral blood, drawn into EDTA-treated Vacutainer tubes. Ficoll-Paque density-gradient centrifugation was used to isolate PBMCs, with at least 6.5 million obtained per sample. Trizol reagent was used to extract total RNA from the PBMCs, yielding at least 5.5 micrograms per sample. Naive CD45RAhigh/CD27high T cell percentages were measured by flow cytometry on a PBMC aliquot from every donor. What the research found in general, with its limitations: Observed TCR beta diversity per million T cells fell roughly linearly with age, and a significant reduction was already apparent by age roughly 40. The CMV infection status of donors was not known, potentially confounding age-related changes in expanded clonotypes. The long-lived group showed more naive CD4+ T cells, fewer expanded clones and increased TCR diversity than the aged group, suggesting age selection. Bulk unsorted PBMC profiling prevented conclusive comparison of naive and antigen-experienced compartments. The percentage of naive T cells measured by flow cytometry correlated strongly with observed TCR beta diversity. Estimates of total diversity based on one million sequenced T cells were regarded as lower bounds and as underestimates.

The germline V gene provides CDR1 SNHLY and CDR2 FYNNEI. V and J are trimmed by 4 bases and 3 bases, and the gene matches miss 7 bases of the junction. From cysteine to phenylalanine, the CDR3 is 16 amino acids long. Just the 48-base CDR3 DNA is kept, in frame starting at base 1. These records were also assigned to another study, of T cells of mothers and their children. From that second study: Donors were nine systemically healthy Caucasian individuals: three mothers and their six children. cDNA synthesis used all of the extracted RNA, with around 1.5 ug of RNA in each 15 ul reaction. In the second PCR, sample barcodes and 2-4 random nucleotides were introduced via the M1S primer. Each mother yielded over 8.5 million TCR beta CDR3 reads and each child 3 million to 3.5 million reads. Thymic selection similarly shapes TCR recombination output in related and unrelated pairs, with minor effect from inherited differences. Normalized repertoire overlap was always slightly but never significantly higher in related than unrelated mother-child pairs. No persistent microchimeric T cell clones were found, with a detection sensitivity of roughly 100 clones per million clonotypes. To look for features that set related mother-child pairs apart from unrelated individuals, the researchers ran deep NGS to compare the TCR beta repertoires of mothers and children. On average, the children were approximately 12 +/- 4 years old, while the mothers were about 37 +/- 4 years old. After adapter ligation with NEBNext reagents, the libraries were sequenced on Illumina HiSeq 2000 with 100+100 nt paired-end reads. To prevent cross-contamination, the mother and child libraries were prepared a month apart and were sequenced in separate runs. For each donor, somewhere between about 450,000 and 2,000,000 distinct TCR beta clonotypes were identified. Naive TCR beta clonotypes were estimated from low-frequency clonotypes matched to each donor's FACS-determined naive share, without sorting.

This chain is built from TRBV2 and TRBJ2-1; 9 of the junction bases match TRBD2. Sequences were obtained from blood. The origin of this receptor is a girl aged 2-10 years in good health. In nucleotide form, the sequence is TGTGCCAGCAGTGGCCTACCTAGCGGGGTCTACAATGAGCAGTTCTTC. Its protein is CASSGLPSGVYNEQFF.